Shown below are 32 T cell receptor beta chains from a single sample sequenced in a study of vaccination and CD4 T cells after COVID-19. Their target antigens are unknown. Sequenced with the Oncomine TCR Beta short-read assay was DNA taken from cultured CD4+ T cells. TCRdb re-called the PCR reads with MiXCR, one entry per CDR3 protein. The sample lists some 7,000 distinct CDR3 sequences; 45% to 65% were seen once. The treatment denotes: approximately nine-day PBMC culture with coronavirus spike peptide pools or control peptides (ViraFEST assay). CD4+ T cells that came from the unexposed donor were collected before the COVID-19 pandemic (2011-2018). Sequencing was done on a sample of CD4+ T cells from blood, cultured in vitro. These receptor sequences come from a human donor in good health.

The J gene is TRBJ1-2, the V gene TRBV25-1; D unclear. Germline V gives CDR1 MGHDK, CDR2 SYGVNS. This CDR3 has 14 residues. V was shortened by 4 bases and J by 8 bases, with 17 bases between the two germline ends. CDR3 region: CASSAFDGVGGYTF. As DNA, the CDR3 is TGTGCCAGCAGTGCATTCGACGGAGTCGGGGGCTACACCTTC.

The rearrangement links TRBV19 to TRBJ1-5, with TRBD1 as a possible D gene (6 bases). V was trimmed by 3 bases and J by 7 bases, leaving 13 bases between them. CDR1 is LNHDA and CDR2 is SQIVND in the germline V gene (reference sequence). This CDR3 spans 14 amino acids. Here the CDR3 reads CASSMGNRDQPQHF. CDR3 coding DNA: TGTGCCAGTAGTATGGGGAACAGGGACCAGCCCCAGCATTTT.

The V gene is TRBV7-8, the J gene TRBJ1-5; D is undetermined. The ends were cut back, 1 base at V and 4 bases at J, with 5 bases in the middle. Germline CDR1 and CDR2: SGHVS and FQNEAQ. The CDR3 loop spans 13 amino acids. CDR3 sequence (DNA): TGTGCCAGCAGCTTAGTCCGAAATCAGCCCCAGCATTTT. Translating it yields CASSLVRNQPQHF.

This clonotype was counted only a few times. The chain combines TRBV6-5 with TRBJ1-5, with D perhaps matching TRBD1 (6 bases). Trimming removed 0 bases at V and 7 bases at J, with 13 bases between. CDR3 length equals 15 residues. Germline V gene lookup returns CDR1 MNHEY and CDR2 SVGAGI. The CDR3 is CASSYSQSGEQPQHF. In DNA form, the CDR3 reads TGTGCCAGCAGTTACTCCCAATCAGGGGAACAGCCCCAGCATTTT.

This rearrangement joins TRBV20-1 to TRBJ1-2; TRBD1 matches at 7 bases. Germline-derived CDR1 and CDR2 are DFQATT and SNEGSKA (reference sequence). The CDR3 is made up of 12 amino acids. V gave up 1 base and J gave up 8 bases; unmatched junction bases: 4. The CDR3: CSARGGGGGYTF. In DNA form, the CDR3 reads TGCAGTGCTAGAGGGGGAGGGGGCGGCTACACCTTC.

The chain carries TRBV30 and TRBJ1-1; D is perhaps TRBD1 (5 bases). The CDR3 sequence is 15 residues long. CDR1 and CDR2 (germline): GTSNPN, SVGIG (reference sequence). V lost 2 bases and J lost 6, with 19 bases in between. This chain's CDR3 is CAWSTGRGVAAEAFF. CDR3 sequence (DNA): TGTGCCTGGAGTACGGGGCGGGGGGTCGCGGCTGAAGCTTTCTTT.

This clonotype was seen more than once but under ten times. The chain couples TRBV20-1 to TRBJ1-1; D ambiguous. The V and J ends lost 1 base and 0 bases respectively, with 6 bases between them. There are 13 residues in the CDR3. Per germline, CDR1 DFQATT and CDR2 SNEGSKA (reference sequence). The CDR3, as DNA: TGCAGTGCTAGAGTGAATATGAACACTGAAGCTTTCTTT. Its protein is CSARVNMNTEAFF.

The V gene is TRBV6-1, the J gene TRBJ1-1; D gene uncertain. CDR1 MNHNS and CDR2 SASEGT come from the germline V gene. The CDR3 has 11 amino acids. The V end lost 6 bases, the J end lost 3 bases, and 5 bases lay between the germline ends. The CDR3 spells CASRGDTEAFF. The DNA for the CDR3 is TGTGCCAGCAGGGGTGACACTGAAGCTTTCTTT.

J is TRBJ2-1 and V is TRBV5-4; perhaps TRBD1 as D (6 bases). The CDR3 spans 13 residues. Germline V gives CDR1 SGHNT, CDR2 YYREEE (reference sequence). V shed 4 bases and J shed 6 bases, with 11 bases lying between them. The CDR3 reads CASSAIQGNEQFF. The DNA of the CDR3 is TGTGCCAGCAGCGCCATACAGGGCAATGAGCAGTTCTTC. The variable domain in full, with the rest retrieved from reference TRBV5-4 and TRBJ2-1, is ETGVTQSPTHLIKTRGQQVTLRCSSQSGHNTVSWYQQALGQGPQFIFQYYREEENGRGNFPPRFSGLQFPNYSSELNVNALELDDSALYLCASSAIQGNEQFFGPGTRLTVL.

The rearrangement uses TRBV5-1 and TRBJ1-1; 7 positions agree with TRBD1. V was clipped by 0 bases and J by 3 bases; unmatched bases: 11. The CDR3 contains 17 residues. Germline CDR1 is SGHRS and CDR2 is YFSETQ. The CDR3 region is CASSLESAGGRYTEAFF. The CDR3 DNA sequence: TGCGCCAGCAGCTTGGAATCGGCAGGGGGGCGGTACACTGAAGCTTTCTTT.

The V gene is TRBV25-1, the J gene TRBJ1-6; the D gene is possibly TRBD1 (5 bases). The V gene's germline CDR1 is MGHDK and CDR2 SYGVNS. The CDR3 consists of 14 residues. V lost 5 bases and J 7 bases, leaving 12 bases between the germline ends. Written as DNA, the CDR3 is TGTGCCAGCAGTTTCGGGACGGGGAATTCACCCCTCCACTTT. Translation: CASSFGTGNSPLHF.

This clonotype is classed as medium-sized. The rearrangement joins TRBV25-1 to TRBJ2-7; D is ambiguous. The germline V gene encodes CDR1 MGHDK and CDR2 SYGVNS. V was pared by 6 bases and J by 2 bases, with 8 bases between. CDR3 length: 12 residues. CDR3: CASRTVTYEQYF. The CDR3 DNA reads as TGTGCCAGCAGGACTGTAACCTACGAGCAGTACTTC.

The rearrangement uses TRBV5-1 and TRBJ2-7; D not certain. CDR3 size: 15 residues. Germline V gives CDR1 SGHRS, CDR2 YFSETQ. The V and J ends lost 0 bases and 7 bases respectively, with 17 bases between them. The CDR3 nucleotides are TGCGCCAGCAGCTTGGGACTTAACCCCCGACTGGAGCAGTACTTC. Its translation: CASSLGLNPRLEQYF.

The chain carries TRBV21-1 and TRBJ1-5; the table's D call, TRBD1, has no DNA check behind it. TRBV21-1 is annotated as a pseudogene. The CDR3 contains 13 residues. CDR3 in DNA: TGTGCCAGCAGCAAACCCCTTCCCCCGCCCCAGCATTTT. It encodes CASSKPLPPPQHF.

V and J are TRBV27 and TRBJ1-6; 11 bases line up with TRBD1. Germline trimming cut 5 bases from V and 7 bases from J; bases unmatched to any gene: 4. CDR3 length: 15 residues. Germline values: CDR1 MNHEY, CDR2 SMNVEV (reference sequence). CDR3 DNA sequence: TGTGCCAGCAGTGCCGGGACAGGGGGGAATTCACCCCTCCACTTT. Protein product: CASSAGTGGNSPLHF.

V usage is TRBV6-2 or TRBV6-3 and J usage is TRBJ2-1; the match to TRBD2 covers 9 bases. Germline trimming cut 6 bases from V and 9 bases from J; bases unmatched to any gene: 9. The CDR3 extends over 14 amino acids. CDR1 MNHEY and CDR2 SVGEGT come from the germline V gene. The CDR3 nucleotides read TGTGCCAGCAGGAGGGCGGGGGGGCCCGGTGAGCAGTTCTTC. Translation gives CASRRAGGPGEQFF.

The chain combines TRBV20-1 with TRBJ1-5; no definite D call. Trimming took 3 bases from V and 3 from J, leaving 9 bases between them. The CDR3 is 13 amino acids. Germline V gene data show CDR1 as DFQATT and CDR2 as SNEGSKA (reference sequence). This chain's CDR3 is CSASLQFNQPQHF. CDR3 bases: TGCAGTGCTAGTTTACAGTTCAATCAGCCCCAGCATTTT.

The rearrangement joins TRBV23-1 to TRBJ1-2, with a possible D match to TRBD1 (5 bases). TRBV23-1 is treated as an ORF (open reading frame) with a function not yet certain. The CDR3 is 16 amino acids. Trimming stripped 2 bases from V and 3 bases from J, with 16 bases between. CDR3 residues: CASSQVVRERDYGYTF. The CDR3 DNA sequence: TGCGCCAGCAGTCAAGTTGTCAGGGAAAGGGACTATGGCTACACCTTC.

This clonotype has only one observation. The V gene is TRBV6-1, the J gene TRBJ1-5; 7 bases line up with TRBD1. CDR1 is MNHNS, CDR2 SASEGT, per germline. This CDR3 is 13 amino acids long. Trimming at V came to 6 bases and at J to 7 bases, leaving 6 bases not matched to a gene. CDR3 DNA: TGTGCCAGCAGCGATACAGGGGACCAGCCCCAGCATTTT. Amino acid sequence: CASSDTGDQPQHF.

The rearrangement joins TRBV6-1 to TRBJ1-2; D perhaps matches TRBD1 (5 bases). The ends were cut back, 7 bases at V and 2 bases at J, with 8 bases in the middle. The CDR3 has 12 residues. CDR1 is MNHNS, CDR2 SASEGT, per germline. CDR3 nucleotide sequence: TGTGCCAGCACTACAGGAAACTATGGCTACACCTTC. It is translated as CASTTGNYGYTF.

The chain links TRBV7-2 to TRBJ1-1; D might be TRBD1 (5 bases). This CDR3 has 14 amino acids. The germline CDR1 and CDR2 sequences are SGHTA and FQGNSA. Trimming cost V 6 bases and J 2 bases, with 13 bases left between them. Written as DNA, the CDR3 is TGTGCCAGCAGACCACCGGGGGTAAACACTGAAGCTTTCTTT. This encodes CASRPPGVNTEAFF. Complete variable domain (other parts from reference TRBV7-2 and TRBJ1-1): GAGVSQSPSNKVTEKGKDVELRCDPISGHTALYWYRQSLGQGLEFLIYFQGNSAPDKSGLPSDRFSAERTGGSVSTLTIQRTQQEDSAVYLCASRPPGVNTEAFFGQGTRLTVV.

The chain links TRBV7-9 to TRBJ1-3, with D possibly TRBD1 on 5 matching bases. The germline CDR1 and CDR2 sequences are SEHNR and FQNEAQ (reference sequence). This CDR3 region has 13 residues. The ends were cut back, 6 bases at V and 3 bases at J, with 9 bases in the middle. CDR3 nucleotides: TGTGCCAGCAGTCCAGGGAATGGAAACACCATATATTTT. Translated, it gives CASSPGNGNTIYF.

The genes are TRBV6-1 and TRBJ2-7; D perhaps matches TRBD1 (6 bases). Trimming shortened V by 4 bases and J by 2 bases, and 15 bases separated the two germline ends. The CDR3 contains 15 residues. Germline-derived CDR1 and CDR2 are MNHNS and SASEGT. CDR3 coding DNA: TGTGCCAGCAGTGCCCTGACAGGTCCCGCCTACGAGCAGTACTTC. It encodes CASSALTGPAYEQYF.

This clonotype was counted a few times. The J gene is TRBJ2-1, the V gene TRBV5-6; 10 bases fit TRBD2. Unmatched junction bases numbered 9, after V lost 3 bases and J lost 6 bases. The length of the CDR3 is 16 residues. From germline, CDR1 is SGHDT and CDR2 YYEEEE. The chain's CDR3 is CASSSVRAGGINEQFF. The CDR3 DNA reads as TGTGCCAGCAGCTCCGTTAGAGCGGGGGGGATCAATGAGCAGTTCTTC.

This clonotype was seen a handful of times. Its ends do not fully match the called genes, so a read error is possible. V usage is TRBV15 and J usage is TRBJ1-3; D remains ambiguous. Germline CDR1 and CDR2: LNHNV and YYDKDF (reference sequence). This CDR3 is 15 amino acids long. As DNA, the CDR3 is TGTGCCACCAGCAGAAACGAGCCTCGTGGAGACACCATATATTTT. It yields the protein CATSRNEPRGDTIYF. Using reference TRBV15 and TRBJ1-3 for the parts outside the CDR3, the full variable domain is DAMVIQNPRYQVTQFGKPVTLSCSQTLNHNVMYWYQQKSSQAPKLLFHYYDKDFNNEADTPDNFQSRRPNTSFCFLDIRSPGLGDTAMYLCATSRNEPRGDTIYFGEGSWLTVV.

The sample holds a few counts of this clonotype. The CDR3 sequence is CASEGGGHGDTEAFF. DNA for the CDR3: TGTGCCAGCGAAGGAGGAGGCCACGGGGACACTGAAGCTTTCTTT. The chain joins TRBV6-2 or TRBV6-3 to TRBJ1-1; D not certain. CDR3 length: 15 residues. Germline V gives CDR1 MNHEY, CDR2 SVGEGT. Trimming took off 8 bases at V and 3 bases at J, with 19 bases between the two ends.

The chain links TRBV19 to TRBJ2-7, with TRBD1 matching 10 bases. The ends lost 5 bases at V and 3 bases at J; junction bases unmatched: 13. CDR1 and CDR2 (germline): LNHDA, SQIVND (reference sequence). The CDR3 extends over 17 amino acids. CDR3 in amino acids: CASSGTGVVNIFYEQYF. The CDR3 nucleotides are TGTGCCAGTAGTGGGACAGGGGTTGTCAACATCTTCTACGAGCAGTACTTC.

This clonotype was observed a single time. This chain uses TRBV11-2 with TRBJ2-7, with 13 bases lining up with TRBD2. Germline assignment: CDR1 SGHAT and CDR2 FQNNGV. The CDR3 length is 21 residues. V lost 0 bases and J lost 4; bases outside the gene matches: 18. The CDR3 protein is CASSLDQGRLAGGLSEYEQYF. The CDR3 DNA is TGTGCCAGCAGCTTAGATCAAGGCCGACTAGCGGGGGGACTCTCGGAATACGAGCAGTACTTC.

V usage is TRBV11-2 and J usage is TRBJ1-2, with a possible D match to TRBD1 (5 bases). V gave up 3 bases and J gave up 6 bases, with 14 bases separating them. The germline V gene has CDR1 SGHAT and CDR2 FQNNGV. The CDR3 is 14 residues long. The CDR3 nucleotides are TGTGCCAGCAGCTTTAGGGAGGGGAGAAATGGCTACACCTTC. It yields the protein CASSFREGRNGYTF.

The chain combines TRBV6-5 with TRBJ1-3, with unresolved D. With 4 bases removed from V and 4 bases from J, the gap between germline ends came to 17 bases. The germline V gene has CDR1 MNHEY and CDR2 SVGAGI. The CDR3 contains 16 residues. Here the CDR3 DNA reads TGTGCCAGCAGTTTACGACCGGCCTCTGAAGGAAACACCATATATTTT. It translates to CASSLRPASEGNTIYF.

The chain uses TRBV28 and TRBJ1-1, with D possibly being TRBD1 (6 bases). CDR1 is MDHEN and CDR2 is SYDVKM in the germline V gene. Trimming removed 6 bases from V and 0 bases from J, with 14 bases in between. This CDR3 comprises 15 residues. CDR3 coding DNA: TGTGCCAGCAGCCTTGCATCAGGGGTGAACACTGAAGCTTTCTTT. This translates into CASSLASGVNTEAFF.

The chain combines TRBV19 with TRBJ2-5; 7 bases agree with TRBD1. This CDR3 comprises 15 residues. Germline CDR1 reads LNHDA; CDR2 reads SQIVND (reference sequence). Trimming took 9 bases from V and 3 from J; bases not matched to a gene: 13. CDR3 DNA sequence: TGTGCCAGCAAACTCTCCGGGACAGAGAAAGAGACCCAGTACTTC. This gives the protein CASKLSGTEKETQYF. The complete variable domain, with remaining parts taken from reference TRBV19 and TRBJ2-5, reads DGGITQSPKYLFRKEGQNVTLSCEQNLNHDAMYWYRQDPGQGLRLIYYSQIVNDFQKGDIAEGYSVSREKKESFPLTVTSAQKNPTAFYLCASKLSGTEKETQYFGPGTRLLVL.